This T cell receptor (beta chain) was recovered during a study of blood T cell repertoires in COVID-19. Turning to the study itself: T cells, B-cell-depleted T cells, or PBMCs provided the cDNA or gDNA that served as material.

Using immunoSEQ multiplex PCR, the repertoire was profiled, and TCRdb retains in-frame clones only, with some absent. The sample carries approximately 300,000 clones, about 90% recorded once. CDR3 length: 15 amino acids. The V and J ends lost 1 base and 2 bases, in that order; junction bases with no gene match: 2. Germline V gene data show CDR1 as SEHNR and CDR2 as FQNEAQ (reference sequence). The genes are TRBV7-9 and TRBJ2-7, with 10 nucleotides matching TRBD1. Sequencing was done on a sample of peripheral blood. This sequence was found in a man aged 18 to 29 with active or convalescent COVID-19. The CDR3 DNA reads as TGTGCCAGCAGCTTAGAGACAGGGGGCCCCTACGAGCAGTACTTC. Amino acid sequence: CASSLETGGPYEQYF.